Sequencing of this TCR beta chain was carried out in a study of T cell changes during pregnancy in multiple sclerosis. The junction had 3 bases not matched to a gene; V was cut back by 0 bases and J by 0 bases. Germline V CDR1 and CDR2: SGHKS, YYEKEE (reference sequence). This CDR3 region has 15 residues. TCRdb's copy holds only in-frame clones and misses some; the assay was immunoSEQ multiplex PCR. The table has 90,000 to 120,000 clones, roughly 92% seen once; the top ten hold more than 0.65%. The chain uses TRBV5-5 and TRBJ2-7; 7 nucleotides agree with TRBD1. Source: peripheral blood, taken in the third trimester of pregnancy. The receptor was isolated from a female donor in good health, enrolled as a control in a pregnancy study. The CDR3 is CASSLAGTASYEQYF. The CDR3 DNA sequence: TGTGCCAGCAGCTTGGCAGGGACAGCCTCCTACGAGCAGTACTTC.